One and the same sample provided the 11 T cell receptor beta chains below, sequenced in a study of blood T cell repertoires in COVID-19. Produced via immunoSEQ multiplex PCR; TCRdb's table is partial and in-frame only. The data contain about 250,000 clones, roughly four fifths of them singletons. The material sequenced was PBMCs or T cells enriched from blood (not recorded which). Every receptor here comes from a man aged 40-49 years who had been exposed to COVID-19.

The chain combines TRBV12-2 with TRBJ2-7; the table assigns TRBD2, which was not confirmed against the DNA. TRBV12-2 is reported as a pseudogene. This CDR3 has 15 amino acids. CDR3 in amino acids: CASRSRAPEAYEQYF. CDR3 DNA sequence: TGTGCAAGTCGCTCGAGAGCCCCGGAGGCCTACGAGCAGTACTTC.

This chain uses TRBV19 with TRBJ2-1; D may be TRBD2 (5 bases). The CDR3 spans 16 residues. CDR1 is LNHDA and CDR2 is SQIVND in the germline V gene (reference sequence). V lost 2 bases to trimming and J lost 6 bases, with 17 bases between them. Written as DNA, the CDR3 is TGTGCCAGTAGTATACGTCCTAGCCCTGGTGGCAATGAGCAGTTCTTC. It encodes CASSIRPSPGGNEQFF.

A single count supports this clone. This sequence joins TRBV5-1 and TRBJ1-2, with a possible D match to TRBD1 (5 bases). Germline V gives CDR1 SGHRS, CDR2 YFSETQ. The CDR3 covers 17 residues. Trimming removed 0 bases from V and 0 bases from J, with 15 bases in between. This CDR3 is CASSLALTVRANYGYTF. DNA of the CDR3: TGCGCCAGCAGCTTGGCCCTCACAGTCAGGGCTAACTATGGCTACACCTTC.

The chain combines TRBV29-1 with TRBJ2-1; the D gene is possibly TRBD2 (6 bases). Trimming pared 6 bases from V and 5 bases from J, leaving 17 bases between. Germline V lookup: CDR1 SQVTM, CDR2 ANQGSEA. CDR3 length equals 14 residues. CDR3 protein: CSVYPGDPHNEQFF. The CDR3 region has the DNA TGCAGCGTCTATCCGGGGGATCCCCACAATGAGCAGTTCTTC.

The gene calls are TRBV2 and TRBJ1-1; tentatively, D is TRBD1 (6 bases). Looked up from germline, CDR1 is SNHLY and CDR2 is FYNNEI. This CDR3 has 15 residues. The V end lost 7 bases, the J end lost 4 bases, and 19 bases lay between the germline ends. CDR3 DNA sequence: TGTGCCAGCAACTCACAGGGTCGGTTGGGCACTGAAGCTTTCTTT. The encoded protein is CASNSQGRLGTEAFF.

This chain connects TRBV6-5 to TRBJ2-1, with TRBD2 matching over 13 bases. The V gene's germline CDR1 is MNHEY and CDR2 SVGAGI. J gave up 8 bases and V 6 bases, and 7 bases lay outside the gene matches. This CDR3 region has 15 residues. The CDR3 coding sequence is TGTGCCAGCAGATCAACTAGCGGGAGGGCCTATGAGCAGTTCTTC. Encoded protein: CASRSTSGRAYEQFF.

The V gene is TRBV6-5, the J gene TRBJ2-7; 8 bases agree with TRBD2. Germline assignment: CDR1 MNHEY and CDR2 SVGAGI. Losses at the gene ends were 2 bases for V and 5 bases for J; bases not matched to a gene: 8. The CDR3 loop spans 15 amino acids. The CDR3 DNA reads as TGTGCCAGCAGTTACGGAGCGGGAGCTCGGAACGAGCAGTACTTC. The encoded protein is CASSYGAGARNEQYF.

This rearrangement joins TRBV19 to TRBJ2-1; D uncertain. The CDR3 runs to 16 residues. The germline gives CDR1 LNHDA, CDR2 SQIVND (reference sequence). The V end lost 3 bases, the J end lost 3 bases, and 15 bases lay between the germline ends. CDR3 sequence: CASSIPRGVSYNEQFF. In DNA form, the CDR3 reads TGTGCCAGTAGTATCCCTCGAGGAGTGAGCTACAATGAGCAGTTCTTC.

This clone was picked up one time. V usage is TRBV10-1 and J usage is TRBJ2-5; D is perhaps TRBD2 (5 bases). This CDR3 region has 14 residues. The germline CDR1 and CDR2 sequences are WNHNN and SYGVQD (reference sequence). V gave up 4 bases and J gave up 4 bases, with 13 bases separating them. CDR3 sequence (DNA): TGCGCCAGCAGTGCACGGGTCGCGGGAGAGACCCAGTACTTC. This encodes CASSARVAGETQYF.

CDR3 amino acids: CASSVDYLNYEQYF. The CDR3 DNA follows: TGTGCCAGCAGCGTAGACTACCTAAACTACGAGCAGTACTTC. The J gene is TRBJ2-7, the V gene TRBV9, with D unresolved. Germline assignment: CDR1 SGDLS and CDR2 YYNGEE. The CDR3 spans 14 residues. The V and J ends lost 0 bases and 3 bases respectively, with 10 bases between them.

V gene TRBV5-4 combines with J gene TRBJ2-7, with D possibly being TRBD2 (5 bases). Per the germline V gene, CDR1 is SGHNT and CDR2 is YYREEE (reference sequence). The V and J ends lost 4 bases and 7 bases respectively, with 15 bases between them. CDR3 length: 13 amino acids. CDR3 bases: TGTGCCAGCAGCCACCCCGGGCGGAGGGAGCAGTACTTC. This sequence encodes CASSHPGRREQYF.